This is a list of T cell receptor beta chains from one sample in a study of blood T cell repertoires in COVID-19. Using immunoSEQ multiplex PCR, the repertoire was profiled, and TCRdb retains in-frame clones only, with some absent. The sample records a few hundred thousand clones, 86% being singletons. The sample comprised PBMCs or T cells enriched from blood (not recorded which). These receptors were taken from a woman aged 25-40 years who had been exposed to COVID-19. The CDR3 runs from the conserved cysteine through the conserved F or W. Each record gives: J gene, clone size, V gene, D gene, CDR3 DNA, CDR3 protein. A D gene is named only where the DNA matches it firmly. Clone size is given for some rows only: seen once, a few or many times, or a class if the clone is expanded.

>TRBJ1-2|.|TRBV11-2|.
TGTGCCAGCAGCCCCCCCGTAGCAGGGAGGGGTGGTGGCTACACCTTC
CASSPPVAGRGGGYTF
>TRBJ2-1|.|TRBV4-2|.
TGTGCCAGCAGCCCCCAGACAGACAATGAGCAGTTCTTC
CASSPQTDNEQFF
>TRBJ2-7|once|TRBV20-1|.
TGCAGTGCTAGTTTTGCGGGATTGGGGGTTGAGCGCTACGAGCAGTACTTC
CSASFAGLGVERYEQYF
>TRBJ1-2|.|TRBV20-1|TRBD1
TGCAGTGCTAGTAGGCAGGGGGATGGCTACACCTTC
CSASRQGDGYTF
>TRBJ1-2|.|TRBV3-1/TRBV3-2|TRBD1
TGTGCCAGCAGCCCTGGACAGGGGCACTATGGCTACACCTTC
CASSPGQGHYGYTF
>TRBJ2-3|.|TRBV2|TRBD2
TGTGCCAGCAGTGAACTAGCGGGGATCGCAGATACGCAGTATTTT
CASSELAGIADTQYF
>TRBJ2-6|.|TRBV5-1|.
TGCGCCAGCAGCTTGGATCCAGGGGCCAACGTCCTGACTTTC
CASSLDPGANVLTF
>TRBJ2-3|.|TRBV13|TRBD2
TGTGCCAGCAGCTTCGAAGCGGGGGATACGCAGTATTTT
CASSFEAGDTQYF
>TRBJ1-2|few|TRBV15|.
TGTGCCACCAGCAGAGACAGGACAGCTAACTATGGCTACACCTTC
CATSRDRTANYGYTF
>TRBJ2-2|.|TRBV10-3|.
TGTGCCATCAGGCCCCTGGTGGGGGGTAACACCGGGGAGCTGTTTTTT
CAIRPLVGGNTGELFF
>TRBJ1-2|once|TRBV11-1|.
TGTGCCAGCAGCGCCTACAGGGAACACTATGGCTACACCTTC
CASSAYREHYGYTF
>TRBJ2-5|once|TRBV5-1|TRBD2
TGCGCCAGCAGACCGGGGGGGCCCCAAGAGACCCAGTACTTC
CASRPGGPQETQYF
>TRBJ1-2|.|TRBV2|.
TGTGCCAGCAGTGTGACAAGCTATGGCTACACCTTC
CASSVTSYGYTF
>TRBJ1-1|.|TRBV18|TRBD1
TGTGCCAGCTCACCACCGACCCAGGGGGCGAACACTGAAGCTTTCTTT
CASSPPTQGANTEAFF
>TRBJ1-2|.|TRBV6-1|TRBD1
TGTGCCAGCAGTGAAGGCCGGGACAGGCATGGCTACACCTTC
CASSEGRDRHGYTF
>TRBJ2-3|.|TRBV19|TRBD2
TGTGCCAGTAGTATTGGACTAGCGGGTACATACTCCCATACAGATACGCAGTATTTT
CASSIGLAGTYSHTDTQYF
>TRBJ1-3|.|TRBV15|.
TGTGCCACCAGCAGACCGGGAACAATCTCTGGAAACACCATATATTTT
CATSRPGTISGNTIYF